This T cell receptor beta chain was recorded in a study of blood T cell repertoires in COVID-19. Across the whole study: From the United States, Italy and Spain came samples of acute and convalescent COVID-19. In each case, the material was cDNA or gDNA derived from T cells, B-cell-depleted T cells, or PBMCs.

In the source study's methods: Counts of nucleated cells, estimated from reference gene primer amplification, were obtained. Generated by immunoSEQ multiplex PCR, the TCRdb table keeps only in-frame clones and is missing some. V and J calls and clone size are copied from that table; D and trimming were computed from the DNA. This table has around 50,000 clones, around 90% appearing once. This CDR3 comprises 16 residues. Trimming cost V 0 bases and J 7 bases; bases outside gene matches: 5. Germline-derived CDR1 and CDR2 are SGHRS and YFSETQ. The sequence was collected from a man between 45 and 60 years old with active COVID-19. The chain uses TRBV5-1 and TRBJ1-4, with TRBD1 identical over 11 bases. Specimen: peripheral blood. The DNA for the CDR3 is TGCGCCAGCAGCTTGGGGGACAGGGGGATAGGTGAAAAACTGTTTTTT. Amino acids: CASSLGDRGIGEKLFF.